This TCR beta chain was profiled in a study of T cells in localized non-small cell lung cancer. General study findings and limits: Median detection of top 100 tumor clones in adjacent lung was 57 clones.

The CDR3 extends over 13 amino acids. V gave up 8 bases and J gave up 0 bases, with 8 bases separating them. The germline CDR1 and CDR2 sequences are SNHLY and FYNNEI. Data came from immunoSEQ multiplex PCR; TCRdb stores just in-frame clones and leaves some out. The sample consists of 55,000 to 75,000 clones, about 86% of them appearing once. On this clone itself: Its antigen is still unknown.

This sequence originates from a male donor at least 60 years old with stage III squamous cell lung carcinoma. The material was peripheral blood, obtained before any cancer treatment. V is TRBV2 and J is TRBJ2-1; D not resolved. The CDR3 DNA follows: TGTGCCAGCTTGCTCAGCTCCTACAATGAGCAGTTCTTC. Its protein is CASLLSSYNEQFF. Looking up the rest from reference TRBV2 and TRBJ2-1 gives the full variable domain: EPEVTQTPSHQVTQMGQEVILRCVPISNHLYFYWYRQILGQKVEFLVSFYNNEISEKSEIFDDQFSVERPDGSNFTLKIRSTKLEDSAMYFCASLLSSYNEQFFGPGTRLTVL.